Below are 6 T cell receptor beta chains sequenced from a single sample in a study of T cells in Graves' hyperthyroidism and ophthalmopathy. Researchers amplified the TCR beta CDR3 regions from RNA transcripts. HTBI primers drove first-round RT-PCR of the TCR CDR3. Each CDR3 protein is one row after TCRdb ran MiXCR on the multiplex PCR reads. The sample includes about 410,000 distinct CDR3 sequences, roughly 14% of them seen just once. The sequenced sample consisted of blood. The origin of the receptors is a man between 18 and 29 years old with Graves' ophthalmopathy.

This clonotype was recorded many times. This rearrangement joins TRBV11-2 to TRBJ2-3, with TRBD2 matching 8 bases. With V trimmed by 5 bases and J by 4 bases, 11 bases remained unmatched. The CDR3 sequence is 16 residues long. The germline CDR1 and CDR2 sequences are SGHAT and FQNNGV. The CDR3 region is CASSPVGSGVADTQYF. CDR3 DNA sequence: TGTGCCAGCAGCCCGGTGGGTAGCGGGGTAGCAGATACGCAGTATTTT.

This clonotype was detected a few times. This chain uses TRBV29-1 with TRBJ2-7, with TRBD1 matching over 10 bases. Trimming took 7 bases from V and 5 from J; bases not matched to a gene: 14. The V gene's germline CDR1 is SQVTM and CDR2 ANQGSEA. The CDR3 has 15 amino acids. DNA of the CDR3: TGCAGCGCTGGGGGGGACAGGGGAGTTCGGGACGAGCAGTACTTC. Its protein product is CSAGGDRGVRDEQYF.

This clonotype has a handful of counts. The chain joins TRBV7-9 to TRBJ2-4, with TRBD2 matching over 7 bases. The germline V gene has CDR1 SEHNR and CDR2 FQNEAQ (reference sequence). V lost 3 bases and J lost 5; bases outside the gene matches: 7. This CDR3 contains 15 residues. The CDR3 nucleotides read TGTGCCAGCAGCTTCCCCCCGGGACTACAAAACATTCAGTACTTC. The encoded protein is CASSFPPGLQNIQYF.

This chain uses TRBV6-1 with TRBJ2-7; 11 bases are a match to TRBD2. With V trimmed by 4 bases and J by 7 bases, 9 bases remained unmatched. CDR1 and CDR2 from the germline V gene are MNHNS and SASEGT. The CDR3 has 15 residues. The CDR3 protein is CASSGQTSGKREQYF. The CDR3 nucleotides are TGTGCCAGCAGTGGACAGACTAGCGGGAAGAGGGAGCAGTACTTC.

This clonotype was detected many times. J is TRBJ1-1 and V is TRBV5-6; D gene uncertain. V was trimmed by 4 bases and J by 1 base, leaving 14 bases between them. Germline V CDR1 and CDR2: SGHDT, YYEEEE. This CDR3 has 15 residues. The CDR3 nucleotides read TGTGCCAGCAGCCAACTAGCTTGGGCGAACACTGAAGCTTTCTTT. This sequence encodes CASSQLAWANTEAFF.

The sample holds a few counts of this clonotype. This chain connects TRBV10-1 to TRBJ2-7; 7 bases are shared with TRBD2. V lost 8 bases and J lost 5; bases outside the gene matches: 9. CDR1 and CDR2 (germline): WNHNN, SYGVQD (reference sequence). CDR3 length: 13 amino acids. CDR3 loop: CASAPAGEDEQYF. The CDR3 DNA follows: TGCGCCAGCGCCCCGGCGGGGGAGGACGAGCAGTACTTC.